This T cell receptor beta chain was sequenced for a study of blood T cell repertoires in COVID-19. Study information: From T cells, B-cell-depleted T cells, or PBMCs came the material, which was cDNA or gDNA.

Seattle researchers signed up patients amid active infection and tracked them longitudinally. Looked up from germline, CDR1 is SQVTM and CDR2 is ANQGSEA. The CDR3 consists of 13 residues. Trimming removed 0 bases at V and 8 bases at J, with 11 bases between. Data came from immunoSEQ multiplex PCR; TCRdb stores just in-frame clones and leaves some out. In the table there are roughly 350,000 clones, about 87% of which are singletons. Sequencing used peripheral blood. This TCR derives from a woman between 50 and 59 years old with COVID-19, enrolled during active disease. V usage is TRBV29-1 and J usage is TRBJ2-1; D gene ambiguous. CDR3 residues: CSVEDLPVDEQFF. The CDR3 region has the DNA TGCAGCGTTGAAGACCTCCCGGTTGATGAGCAGTTCTTC.